This is a list of T cell receptor beta chains from one sample in a study. TCRdb independently ran MiXCR on the 5' RACE reads; one entry per CDR3 protein. The repertoire holds tens of thousands of distinct CDR3 sequences, with 28% as singletons. The source material was naive CD4+ T cells sorted from blood. Source of these receptors: a female donor with breast cancer. CDR3s leave out the opening cysteine and the closing phenylalanine or tryptophan. The order of the fields is V gene, J gene, CDR3 protein.

TRBV28	TRBJ1-6	ASSPSAVLQGRNSPLH
TRBV6-2/TRBV6-3	TRBJ2-2	ASSYASGRSNTGELF
TRBV6-6	TRBJ1-5	ASSYSRGNQPQH
TRBV6-5	TRBJ2-3	ASSSDTQY
TRBV6-4	TRBJ2-2	ASSDLAFTGELF
TRBV12-3/TRBV12-4	TRBJ1-2	ASSLRAGNYGYT
TRBV7-2	TRBJ2-7	ASSWGGQAVEQY
TRBV27	TRBJ2-7	ASSLGGSGPYEQY
TRBV6-1	TRBJ2-1	ASSVAGLPEQF
TRBV9	TRBJ2-3	ASSSGTSGRPGTDTQY
TRBV20-1	TRBJ2-3	SAQGAQGWVTDTQY
TRBV6-1	TRBJ2-5	ASRLAGFLTGSLETQY
TRBV5-4	TRBJ2-2	ASSSTSGRNTGELF
TRBV20-1	TRBJ2-3	SARRGSTKDTQY
TRBV4-3	TRBJ2-2	ASSQRAGTRVAGELF
TRBV28	TRBJ2-7	ASSLGHYEQY
TRBV10-3	TRBJ1-6	AISLRADNSPLH
TRBV20-1	TRBJ1-2	SAQSGYPDYGYT
TRBV9	TRBJ2-7	ASSVLQDGGEQY
TRBV20-1	TRBJ1-1	SAGRTGGGGTEAF
TRBV7-9	TRBJ2-4	ASSLGAGLAKNIQY
TRBV18	TRBJ2-1	ASSTTSVNEQF
TRBV3-1	TRBJ2-7	ASSPRQGYEQY
TRBV4-2	TRBJ1-1	ASSQDSGNTEAF
TRBV28	TRBJ1-6	ASSLRNISPLH
TRBV20-1	TRBJ2-7	SARSGQGLYEQY